Following are 20 T cell receptor beta chains from one sample sequenced in a study of radiation and T cells in renal cell carcinoma. TCRdb keeps only in-frame clones here, not all; method: immunoSEQ multiplex PCR. The table records some 100,000 clones, over 75% of them present only once. Regarding time point: baseline pretreatment blood. Treatment of the sample: 15 Gy SBRT to primary tumor, nephrectomy 4 weeks later. Material: blood, obtained from a patient whose treatment included radiotherapy and nephrectomy. The receptors derive from a man between 60 and 75 years old with renal cell carcinoma.

This chain connects TRBV28 to TRBJ2-5; D not resolved. Trimming removed 7 bases from V and 5 bases from J, with 14 bases in between. Germline V gene lookup returns CDR1 MDHEN and CDR2 SYDVKM. The CDR3 extends over 13 amino acids. The CDR3 spells CASTGLELETQYF. In nucleotides, the CDR3 is TGTGCCAGCACCGGGCTGGAGCTGGAGACCCAGTACTTC.

DNA for the CDR3: TGTGCCAGCATCCTAGCCCGGGCCCACACTGAAGCTTTCTTT. It is translated as CASILARAHTEAFF. The chain is built from TRBV28 and TRBJ1-1; D is ambiguous. This CDR3 region has 14 residues. The germline V gene encodes CDR1 MDHEN and CDR2 SYDVKM. Trimming left V 7 bases short and J 3 bases short, with 15 bases between.

This chain uses TRBV28 with TRBJ1-5; D is undetermined. Trimming stripped 8 bases from V and 7 bases from J, with 9 bases between. CDR1 and CDR2 (germline): MDHEN, SYDVKM. The CDR3 is 11 amino acids. CDR3 in DNA: TGTGCCAGCGGCCCCTGGCAGCCCCAGCATTTT. Translation: CASGPWQPQHF.

This clone was recorded once. This chain joins TRBV5-6 and TRBJ2-1; D may be TRBD2 (6 bases). With 4 bases removed from V and 6 bases from J, the gap between germline ends came to 14 bases. The CDR3 is 14 amino acids. CDR1 SGHDT and CDR2 YYEEEE come from the germline V gene. The CDR3 nucleotides are TGTGCCAGCAGCCACAGCGGGCGAGGCAATGAGCAGTTCTTC. This encodes CASSHSGRGNEQFF.

V is TRBV10-3 and J is TRBJ1-3; 7 nucleotides align to TRBD1. The V gene's germline CDR1 is ENHRY and CDR2 SYGVKD. The V segment lost 4 bases and the J segment 4 bases; nucleotides outside the gene matches: 7. The CDR3 is made up of 15 amino acids. CDR3 DNA sequence: TGTGCCATCAGTGGCCCCACAGGGGAGGGAAACACCATATATTTT. This encodes CAISGPTGEGNTIYF.

The rearrangement links TRBV27 to TRBJ2-5, with 10 bases matching TRBD1. Germline-derived CDR1 and CDR2 are MNHEY and SMNVEV (reference sequence). The CDR3 runs 15 residues. J was trimmed by 5 bases and V by 6 bases; bases with no gene match: 9. The CDR3 bases are TGTGCCAGCAGCCCGGGACAGGGGAATGGTGAGACCCAGTACTTC. Encoded protein: CASSPGQGNGETQYF.

The chain links TRBV15 to TRBJ2-7, with 9 bases that match TRBD1. The V gene's germline CDR1 is LNHNV and CDR2 YYDKDF (reference sequence). The CDR3 loop spans 14 amino acids. J lost 6 bases, V lost 2 bases, and 5 bases had no gene match. The CDR3 here is CATSRNRGQGEQYF. Here the CDR3 DNA reads TGTGCCACCAGCAGAAACAGGGGACAGGGCGAGCAGTACTTC.

The chain couples TRBV7-3 to TRBJ2-5, with 9 bases that match TRBD1. Germline trimming cut 5 bases from V and 1 base from J; bases unmatched to any gene: 5. This CDR3 is 15 amino acids long. The V gene's germline CDR1 is SGHTA and CDR2 FQGTGA. DNA for the CDR3: TGTGCCAGCAGCCCGGGGACAGGGAGCCAAGAGACCCAGTACTTC. This gives the protein CASSPGTGSQETQYF.

The chain joins TRBV9 to TRBJ2-5, with TRBD2 as a possible D gene (6 bases). The CDR3 runs 16 residues. The V gene's germline CDR1 is SGDLS and CDR2 YYNGEE. The V end lost 3 bases, the J end lost 4 bases, and 19 bases lay between the germline ends. CDR3 loop: CASSATSYPTGETQYF. The CDR3 DNA is TGTGCCAGCAGCGCGACTAGTTACCCAACCGGAGAGACCCAGTACTTC.

The chain combines TRBV18 with TRBJ1-1; D not certain. Per the germline V gene, CDR1 is KGHSH and CDR2 is LQKENI. The CDR3 is 14 residues long. V lost 3 bases to trimming and J lost 1 base, with 9 bases between them. The DNA for the CDR3 is TGTGCCAGCTCACCGTCAGGCCGGAACACTGAAGCTTTCTTT. Encoded protein: CASSPSGRNTEAFF. Full variable domain (missing parts from reference TRBV18 and TRBJ1-1): NAGVMQNPRHLVRRRGQEARLRCSPMKGHSHVYWYRQLPEEGLKFMVYLQKENIIDESGMPKERFSAEFPKEGPSILRIQQVVRGDSAAYFCASSPSGRNTEAFFGQGTRLTVV.

The chain joins TRBV5-4 to TRBJ1-5; no clear D gene. The CDR3 is 14 residues long. The germline V gene has CDR1 SGHNT and CDR2 YYREEE (reference sequence). V was clipped by 0 bases and J by 3 bases, with 7 bases between them. The CDR3 reads CASSLAGVNQPQHF. CDR3 bases: TGTGCCAGCAGCTTGGCCGGCGTCAATCAGCCCCAGCATTTT.

V usage is TRBV5-6 and J usage is TRBJ2-7; tentatively, D is TRBD1 (6 bases). Trimming stripped 0 bases from V and 0 bases from J, with 16 bases between. CDR3 size: 17 residues. Germline CDR1 SGHDT, CDR2 YYEEEE. For the CDR3, the DNA is TGTGCCAGCAGCTTGGGATTTGGGGACACGCACTCCTACGAGCAGTACTTC. Its protein is CASSLGFGDTHSYEQYF.

The V call is TRBV27, the J call TRBJ2-1; D not resolved. The V gene's germline CDR1 is MNHEY and CDR2 SMNVEV (reference sequence). This CDR3 contains 18 residues. V lost 1 base to trimming and J lost 7 bases, with 23 bases between them. In DNA form, the CDR3 reads TGTGCCAGCAGTTTATTAGGCACAAAGAGCCTAGGTGAGAATGAGCAGTTCTTC. Amino acids: CASSLLGTKSLGENEQFF.

For the CDR3, the DNA is TGTGCCAGTAGTATAAATACTTGGACAGTGAATGCTAACTATGGCTACACCTTC. Translated, it gives CASSINTWTVNANYGYTF. This chain links TRBV19 with TRBJ1-2; possibly TRBD1 for D (6 bases). V lost 2 bases and J lost 0, with 19 bases in between. The CDR3 length is 18 residues. Germline V gene data show CDR1 as LNHDA and CDR2 as SQIVND (reference sequence).

This chain joins TRBV9 and TRBJ2-1; 8 nucleotides line up with TRBD2. The germline CDR1 and CDR2 sequences are SGDLS and YYNGEE. The length of the CDR3 is 15 residues. The ends lost 0 bases at V and 5 bases at J; junction bases unmatched: 4. The CDR3 reads CASSVVTGGHNEQFF. CDR3 DNA: TGTGCCAGCAGCGTAGTAACGGGAGGGCACAATGAGCAGTTCTTC.

The sample holds a few counts of this clone. This chain joins TRBV2 and TRBJ2-7; no clear D. The CDR3 spans 13 residues. Germline V gene data show CDR1 as SNHLY and CDR2 as FYNNEI. V lost 7 bases to trimming and J lost 6 bases, with 16 bases between them. CDR3 coding DNA: TGTGCCAGCACCAGGACGGCTAATTCCGAGCAGTACTTC. Translated: CASTRTANSEQYF.

The count of this clone is one. The V gene is TRBV27, the J gene TRBJ2-2, with TRBD2 identical over 10 bases. The CDR3 is 15 residues long. Trimming at V came to 5 bases and at J to 7 bases, leaving 7 bases not matched to a gene. The germline CDR1 and CDR2 sequences are MNHEY and SMNVEV (reference sequence). The CDR3 reads CASSLSGRAGGELFF. In nucleotides, the CDR3 is TGTGCCAGCAGTCTCAGCGGGAGGGCCGGCGGGGAGCTGTTTTTT.

The CDR3 spells CASIDRVDGTSGNEQFF. In nucleotides, the CDR3 is TGCGCCAGCATTGACAGGGTGGACGGGACTAGCGGCAATGAGCAGTTCTTC. The rearrangement uses TRBV5-1 and TRBJ2-1, with 11 bases matching TRBD2. The germline V gene encodes CDR1 SGHRS and CDR2 YFSETQ. CDR3 size: 17 residues. Trimming at V came to 6 bases and at J to 6 bases, leaving 14 bases not matched to a gene.

This clone has more than one count but fewer than ten. The chain uses TRBV4-1 and TRBJ2-3, with 11 bases identical to TRBD2. V gave up 5 bases and J gave up 4 bases; unmatched junction bases: 2. Per the germline V gene, CDR1 is MGHRA and CDR2 is YSYEKL. The CDR3 sequence is 14 residues long. The CDR3, as DNA: TGCGCCAGCAGCTTAGCGGGAGGGTCAGATACGCAGTATTTT. This sequence encodes CASSLAGGSDTQYF.

This clone was found once. The chain joins TRBV5-1 to TRBJ2-5, with D perhaps assigned TRBD1 or TRBD2 (5 bases each). V lost 8 bases, J lost 2 bases, and 13 bases lay in between. This CDR3 is 13 amino acids long. The germline V gene encodes CDR1 SGHRS and CDR2 YFSETQ. In nucleotides, the CDR3 is TGCGCCAGTAAACTTGGGGGACAAGAGACCCAGTACTTC. Its protein product is CASKLGGQETQYF.